This entry lists 27 T cell receptor beta chains sequenced from one sample in a study of blood T cell repertoires in COVID-19. Sequenced by immunoSEQ multiplex PCR; TCRdb stores in-frame clones only, minus some. The sample lists some 490,000 clones; 80% to 90% were seen once. Material: peripheral blood. Source of these receptors: a human donor in a cohort sampled during active COVID-19.

This chain links TRBV18 with TRBJ1-2, with unresolved D. V shed 2 bases and J shed 4 bases, with 11 bases lying between them. This CDR3 is built from 14 residues. In germline, CDR1 is KGHSH, CDR2 LQKENI. The CDR3 bases are TGTGCCAGCTCACCAGGGGTGGAGGTCTATGGCTACACCTTC. It is translated as CASSPGVEVYGYTF.

The CDR3 is CASSPSSDRSPYNEQFF. DNA of the CDR3: TGTGCCAGCAGCCCATCTAGCGATCGCTCCCCATACAATGAGCAGTTCTTC. The genes are TRBV3-1 (or the pseudogene TRBV3-2) and TRBJ2-1; tentatively, D is TRBD2 (6 bases). The CDR3 spans 17 residues. Trimming removed 4 bases from V and 4 bases from J, with 20 bases in between. CDR1 is LGHDT, CDR2 YNNKEL, per germline (reference sequence).

The chain couples TRBV1 to TRBJ2-7; the table's D call, TRBD2, has no DNA check behind it. TRBV1 is listed as a pseudogene. The CDR3 is 15 residues long. The CDR3 bases are TGCACCAGCAGCCAAGACTTTGGGCGGGAGCGCGAGCAGTACTTC. Translating gives CTSSQDFGREREQYF.

V usage is TRBV2 and J usage is TRBJ2-7; 13 bases are a match to TRBD2. Looked up from germline, CDR1 is SNHLY and CDR2 is FYNNEI. The CDR3 runs 14 residues. V lost 6 bases and J lost 7; bases outside the gene matches: 6. CDR3 region: CASRGTSGTREQYF. CDR3 nucleotides: TGTGCCAGCAGGGGGACTAGCGGGACTCGGGAGCAGTACTTC. Using reference TRBV2 and TRBJ2-7 for the parts outside the CDR3, the full variable domain is EPEVTQTPSHQVTQMGQEVILRCVPISNHLYFYWYRQILGQKVEFLVSFYNNEISEKSEIFDDQFSVERPDGSNFTLKIRSTKLEDSAMYFCASRGTSGTREQYFGPGTRLTVT.

This clone appeared a single time. V usage is TRBV12-1 and J usage is TRBJ1-5; TRBD1, as called in the table, went unchecked against the DNA. TRBV12-1 is a pseudogene. The length of the CDR3 is 21 residues. DNA for the CDR3: TGTGCCAGCAGACATAACCGGGACAGGGGGCAATTTGGGCAGGAGGGGCAGCCCCAGCATTTT. Amino acids: CASRHNRDRGQFGQEGQPQHF.

The chain carries TRBV6-5 and TRBJ2-1; 8 bases are shared with TRBD2. The germline V gene has CDR1 MNHEY and CDR2 SVGAGI. The CDR3 runs to 14 residues. The V gene end was trimmed by 7 bases and the J gene end by 3 bases; junction bases not matched to a gene: 5. The CDR3 DNA reads as TGTGCCAGCACCGTAGCGGGACGCTACAATGAGCAGTTCTTC. This translates into CASTVAGRYNEQFF.

This rearrangement joins TRBV6-4 to TRBJ1-5; D unresolved. This CDR3 is built from 12 residues. Trimming stripped 1 base from V and 7 bases from J, with 5 bases between. Germline V gene lookup returns CDR1 MRHNA and CDR2 SNTAGT. The CDR3 sequence: CASSDLRQPQHF. The CDR3 nucleotides are TGTGCCAGCAGTGACTTGAGGCAGCCCCAGCATTTT.

In its sample, this clone was seen once. The junction departs from the called germline gene at one end, perhaps through a read error. This chain links TRBV7-7 with TRBJ2-2; 13 bases are a match to TRBD2. The CDR3 runs to 16 residues. In germline, CDR1 is SSHAT, CDR2 FNYEAQ (reference sequence). The CDR3 is CASSFGLAGETGELFF. The CDR3 nucleotides read TGTGCTAGCAGCTTCGGACTAGCGGGAGAAACCGGGGAGCTGTTTTTT. The full variable domain, completed using reference TRBV7-7 and TRBJ2-2, is GAGVSQSPRYKVTKRGQDVTLRCDPISSHATLYWYQQALGQGPEFLTYFNYEAQPDKSGLPSDRFSAERPEGSISTLTIQRTEQRDSAMYRCASSFGLAGETGELFFGEGSRLTVL.

The chain is built from TRBV7-2 and TRBJ2-2; D gene uncertain. Trimming took 7 bases from V and 4 from J, leaving 13 bases between them. Germline V CDR1 and CDR2: SGHTA, FQGNSA. The CDR3 totals 14 residues. The CDR3 DNA reads TGTGCCAGCACCGGAGTCGGGTTCACCGGGGAGCTGTTTTTT. Its protein product is CASTGVGFTGELFF.

The rearrangement joins TRBV19 to TRBJ1-2; D is ambiguous. Trimming removed 0 bases at V and 7 bases at J, with 9 bases between. Germline-derived CDR1 and CDR2 are LNHDA and SQIVND (reference sequence). This CDR3 spans 13 amino acids. For the CDR3, the DNA is TGTGCCAGTAGTATAGACAGGAGGAGTGGCTACACCTTC. Translated, it gives CASSIDRRSGYTF.

J is TRBJ2-6 and V is TRBV3-1 (or the pseudogene TRBV3-2); 7 positions match TRBD2. The CDR3 covers 18 residues. Germline V gene lookup returns CDR1 LGHDT and CDR2 YNNKEL (reference sequence). With V trimmed by 4 bases and J by 4 bases, 13 bases remained unmatched. DNA for the CDR3: TGTGCCAGCAGCCCCCCTGGGCGGGAGACTAACGGGGCCAACGTCCTGACTTTC. Translating it yields CASSPPGRETNGANVLTF.

The V gene is TRBV19, the J gene TRBJ2-3, with 7 bases matching TRBD2. The CDR3 loop spans 15 amino acids. CDR1 LNHDA and CDR2 SQIVND come from the germline V gene (reference sequence). The trim removed 5 bases at V and 6 bases at J, leaving 11 bases unmatched. The CDR3, as DNA: TGTGCCAGTAGTGGGACGAGCGGGGTTCTGGATACGCAGTATTTT. Its protein product is CASSGTSGVLDTQYF.

This clone was counted a few times. The chain combines TRBV5-1 with TRBJ1-5, with 8 bases matching TRBD1. The CDR3 consists of 15 residues. Trimming removed 1 base from V and 4 bases from J; junction bases left unmatched: 4. Per the germline V gene, CDR1 is SGHRS and CDR2 is YFSETQ. The CDR3 spells CASSLLGTGNQPQHF. In nucleotides, the CDR3 is TGCGCCAGCAGCTTGTTGGGGACAGGAAATCAGCCCCAGCATTTT.

The chain uses TRBV19 and TRBJ2-2; 9 bases are shared with TRBD1. Trimming removed 0 bases from V and 6 bases from J; junction bases left unmatched: 2. The CDR3 covers 15 residues. CDR1 and CDR2 (germline): LNHDA, SQIVND (reference sequence). CDR3 bases: TGTGCCAGTAGTATAGAACAGGGGGCGGCCGGGGAGCTGTTTTTT. It codes for CASSIEQGAAGELFF.

The CDR3 loop is CASSARQGNEAFF. CDR3 nucleotide sequence: TGTGCCAGCAGCGCCCGACAGGGCAATGAAGCTTTCTTT. The chain uses TRBV9 and TRBJ1-1, with 7 nucleotides matching TRBD1. V was clipped by 3 bases and J by 7 bases; unmatched bases: 6. This CDR3 has 13 amino acids. CDR1 is SGDLS, CDR2 YYNGEE, per germline.

The chain joins TRBV6-2 or TRBV6-3 to TRBJ2-2, with 7 positions matching TRBD2. CDR1 is MNHEY and CDR2 is SVGEGT in the germline V gene. The CDR3 extends over 18 amino acids. After removal of 5 bases from V and 1 base from J, the junction contained 13 bases not matched to a gene. The DNA for the CDR3 is TGTGCCAGCAGTCCCCCGGGACTAACCGCTGGGAACACCGGGGAGCTGTTTTTT. Its protein product is CASSPPGLTAGNTGELFF.

The CDR3 protein is CASSLDLVGSYEQYF. In DNA, the CDR3 is TGTGCCAGCAGCTTAGATCTAGTCGGCTCCTACGAGCAGTACTTC. The genes are TRBV11-2 and TRBJ2-7, with D hard to call. Germline CDR1 and CDR2: SGHAT and FQNNGV. CDR3 size: 15 residues. Trimming stripped 0 bases from V and 0 bases from J, with 9 bases between.

This clone was observed a handful of times. J is TRBJ1-1 and V is TRBV10-1; 9 bases match TRBD1. J gave up 1 base and V 5 bases, and 2 bases lay outside the gene matches. This CDR3 has 14 residues. Germline CDR1 reads WNHNN; CDR2 reads SYGVQD (reference sequence). The CDR3 loop reads CASSPGQGNTEAFF. For the CDR3, the DNA is TGCGCCAGCAGTCCGGGACAGGGGAACACTGAAGCTTTCTTT.

This clone was seen just once. The chain joins TRBV7-9 to TRBJ2-2, with D tentatively TRBD2 (6 bases). CDR1 is SEHNR, CDR2 FQNEAQ, per germline (reference sequence). Between the trimmed V and J ends, which lost 5 bases and 4 bases, there was a span of 20 bases. CDR3 size: 17 residues. The CDR3 DNA follows: TGTGCCAGCAGCCAAATACATACTAGCTCCGGCACCGGGGAGCTGTTTTTT. As protein: CASSQIHTSSGTGELFF. Variable domain in full (rest from reference TRBV7-9 and TRBJ2-2): DTGVSQNPRHKITKRGQNVTFRCDPISEHNRLYWYRQTLGQGPEFLTYFQNEAQLEKSRLLSDRFSAERPKGSFSTLEIQRTEQGDSAMYLCASSQIHTSSGTGELFFGEGSRLTVL.

The chain carries TRBV28 and TRBJ2-2; TRBD2 aligns across 10 bases. CDR1 is MDHEN, CDR2 SYDVKM, per germline. After removal of 5 bases from V and 3 bases from J, the junction contained 3 bases not matched to a gene. This CDR3 is 15 amino acids long. CDR3 sequence reads: CASSPTSGHTGELFF. The CDR3 nucleotides are TGTGCCAGCAGTCCGACTAGCGGGCACACCGGGGAGCTGTTTTTT.

Only a few counts were recorded for this clone. In DNA form, the CDR3 reads TGTGCCAGCAGTTCGGGACAGGAATTAGGTGGCTACACCTTC. Translated, it gives CASSSGQELGGYTF. The chain carries TRBV28 and TRBJ1-2; the match to TRBD1 covers 8 bases. The CDR3 covers 14 residues. V gave up 4 bases and J gave up 7 bases; unmatched junction bases: 8. Germline CDR1 MDHEN, CDR2 SYDVKM.

In DNA, the CDR3 is TGTGCCATCAGCCCTAGCGGGAGATCTTACGAGCAGTACTTC. Residues: CAISPSGRSYEQYF. This rearrangement joins TRBV10-3 to TRBJ2-7; 10 bases line up with TRBD2. The CDR3 sequence is 14 residues long. Germline CDR1 and CDR2: ENHRY and SYGVKD. V was clipped by 6 bases and J by 4 bases; unmatched bases: 6.

This sequence joins TRBV6-6 and TRBJ1-5; TRBD1 might be the D (6 bases). Trimming took off 6 bases at V and 6 bases at J, with 18 bases between the two ends. Per germline, CDR1 MNHNY and CDR2 SVGAGI (reference sequence). This CDR3 comprises 15 residues. CDR3 sequence (DNA): TGTGCCAGCAGCCTACAGGGAGCCCTTGGTCAGCCCCAGCATTTT. This translates into CASSLQGALGQPQHF.

The chain uses TRBV19 and TRBJ1-1; TRBD1 might be the D (6 bases). The germline V gene has CDR1 LNHDA and CDR2 SQIVND (reference sequence). V lost 7 bases and J 3 bases, leaving 12 bases between the germline ends. The CDR3 consists of 13 residues. The CDR3 region has the DNA TGTGCCAGTACGCCGGCAGGGGACACTGAAGCTTTCTTT. It codes for CASTPAGDTEAFF.

On this clone: The junction departs from the called germline gene at one end, perhaps through a read error. The chain uses TRBV3-1 (or the pseudogene TRBV3-2) and TRBJ2-7; D ambiguous. The CDR3 sequence is 14 residues long. Germline CDR1 reads LGHDT; CDR2 reads YNNKEL (reference sequence). The chain's CDR3 is CASSQDPVSHEQYF. In DNA form, the CDR3 reads TGTGCCAGCAGCCAAGATCCAGTCTCCCACGAGCAGTACTTC.

This clone was detected once. Other DNA sequences in the same sample also yield this CDR3. The CDR3, as DNA: TGTGCCAGCAGCTTGGGACTAGCAGACTACAATGAGCAGTTCTTC. This gives the protein CASSLGLADYNEQFF. This rearrangement joins TRBV7-2 to TRBJ2-1, with 9 bases aligning to TRBD2. Unmatched junction bases numbered 3, after V lost 3 bases and J lost 3 bases. The CDR3 is 15 residues long. Germline V gene sequence: CDR1 SGHTA, CDR2 FQGNSA.

The gene calls are TRBV9 and TRBJ1-2, with TRBD1 matching 7 bases. Germline-derived CDR1 and CDR2 are SGDLS and YYNGEE. V gave up 0 bases and J gave up 6 bases; unmatched junction bases: 8. The CDR3 has 15 residues. The CDR3 sequence is CASSVAPKGADGYTF. CDR3 nucleotide sequence: TGTGCCAGCAGCGTAGCCCCAAAGGGGGCGGATGGCTACACCTTC.